The TCR beta chain under discussion was sequenced for a study of cytomegalovirus exposure and HLA in healthy donors. This clone was seen once. The antigen is unknown. It was with 60 Vbeta and 13 Jbeta primers that the PCR ran. The method was immunoSEQ multiplex PCR; TCRdb's version includes in-frame clones alone and lacks a portion of them. The sample lists some 140,000 clones, 80% occurring once. Unrecorded immune exposure was likely among donors, who were nominally healthy when sampled. Findings and caveats of the study: Most CMV-associated TCR beta chains appeared HLA-restricted in a later analysis. An analysis done earlier found most TCR beta V segments productive about 87% or about 30% of the time. Reportedly, HLA-A and HLA-B alleles of most subjects were accurately predicted from TCR beta.

Sequenced sample: PBMCs. The TCR sequence derives from a man aged 25-45 years in good health and CMV-seronegative.

Here the CDR3 reads CASSIDLRDREGEAFF. In DNA, the CDR3 is TGTGCCAGTAGTATAGACCTCCGGGACAGGGAGGGCGAAGCTTTCTTT. This chain joins TRBV19 and TRBJ1-1; TRBD1 matches 9 bases. The ends lost 0 bases at V and 8 bases at J; junction bases unmatched: 10. Germline V CDR1 and CDR2: LNHDA, SQIVND (reference sequence). The CDR3 contains 16 residues. The full variable domain, in which reference TRBV19 and TRBJ1-1 provide the parts outside the CDR3, is DGGITQSPKYLFRKEGQNVTLSCEQNLNHDAMYWYRQDPGQGLRLIYYSQIVNDFQKGDIAEGYSVSREKKESFPLTVTSAQKNPTAFYLCASSIDLRDREGEAFFGQGTRLTVV.